These 27 T cell receptor beta chains originate from one sample sequenced in a study of blood T cell repertoires in COVID-19. The protocol was immunoSEQ multiplex PCR, while the TCRdb copy is restricted to in-frame clones and leaves out a portion. This repertoire shows 150,000 or so clones, 85% to 90% found once; its top ten account for about an eighth. Sequenced material: peripheral blood. These receptor sequences come from a man aged 18 to 35 with COVID-19, enrolled during active disease.

The V gene is TRBV4-2, the J gene TRBJ2-7, with 10 bases aligning to TRBD1. CDR1 and CDR2 (germline): LGHNA, YNFKEQ. The junction had 6 bases not matched to a gene; V was cut back by 3 bases and J by 7 bases. This CDR3 contains 14 residues. The CDR3 region has the DNA TGTGCCAGCAGCCATAGACAGGGGGCTGGTGAGCAGTACTTC. Its protein product is CASSHRQGAGEQYF.

This clone was detected once. The V gene is TRBV7-2, the J gene TRBJ2-7; possible D gene TRBD2, 5 bases. Trimming stripped 4 bases from V and 1 base from J, with 8 bases between. CDR1 is SGHTA, CDR2 FQGNSA, per germline. This CDR3 is built from 13 residues. CDR3 loop: CASSSWTSYEQYF. The DNA of the CDR3 is TGTGCCAGCAGCTCGTGGACTTCCTACGAGCAGTACTTC.

The chain uses TRBV5-1 and TRBJ2-3; TRBD2 matches at 9 bases. Germline loops: CDR1 SGHRS, CDR2 YFSETQ. CDR3 length equals 17 residues. Losses at the gene ends were 0 bases for V and 2 bases for J; bases not matched to a gene: 7. CDR3 loop: CASSLARSGRTTDTQYF. The CDR3 DNA reads as TGCGCCAGCAGCTTGGCCCGGAGCGGGAGGACCACAGATACGCAGTATTTT.

This chain joins TRBV19 and TRBJ2-7; maybe TRBD2 (6 bases). CDR3 size: 14 residues. Germline lookup yields CDR1 LNHDA and CDR2 SQIVND (reference sequence). V dropped 5 bases and J dropped 0 bases, with 11 bases sitting between them. The CDR3 sequence: CASSRDSSSYEQYF. The CDR3, as DNA: TGTGCCAGTAGTCGGGACTCAAGCTCCTACGAGCAGTACTTC.

Here the CDR3 reads CASRSDRGFHEQYF. CDR3 coding DNA: TGTGCCAGCAGATCCGACAGGGGATTCCACGAGCAGTACTTC. This chain links TRBV7-9 with TRBJ2-7, with 8 bases matching TRBD1. V was clipped by 6 bases and J by 5 bases; unmatched bases: 9. Germline CDR1 reads SEHNR; CDR2 reads FQNEAQ (reference sequence). The CDR3 is 14 amino acids.

The rearrangement links TRBV5-1 to TRBJ2-2; D is undetermined. Between the trimmed V and J ends, which lost 5 bases and 6 bases, there was a span of 8 bases. The CDR3 has 12 residues. Germline CDR1 and CDR2: SGHRS and YFSETQ. DNA for the CDR3: TGCGCCAGCAGTCAAGCCCCCGGGGAGCTGTTTTTT. Amino acids: CASSQAPGELFF.

In this sample, this clone turned up once. The CDR3 loop reads CASSTIGQGGTEAFF. CDR3 bases: TGTGCCAGTAGTACAATCGGACAGGGCGGCACTGAAGCTTTCTTT. The rearrangement links TRBV19 to TRBJ1-1; 8 nucleotides align to TRBD1. CDR3 length: 15 amino acids. The germline V gene encodes CDR1 LNHDA and CDR2 SQIVND (reference sequence). V was clipped by 4 bases and J by 4 bases; unmatched bases: 8.

This chain connects TRBV29-1 to TRBJ2-7; weak D call: TRBD2 (6 bases). Trimming cost V 5 bases and J 3 bases, with 14 bases left between them. Germline V CDR1 and CDR2: SQVTM, ANQGSEA. The CDR3 extends over 13 amino acids. This CDR3 reads CSVRGGNNYEQYF. CDR3 in DNA: TGCAGCGTTCGAGGAGGGAACAACTACGAGCAGTACTTC.

The CDR3 sequence: CASGKWRLASLGETQYF. Written as DNA, the CDR3 is TGTGCCAGCGGCAAATGGAGACTAGCGTCTTTAGGAGAGACCCAGTACTTC. The V call is TRBV28, the J call TRBJ2-5, with 8 bases lining up with TRBD2. The ends lost 8 bases at V and 4 bases at J; junction bases unmatched: 18. The CDR3 contains 17 residues. Germline lookup yields CDR1 MDHEN and CDR2 SYDVKM.

This sequence joins TRBV19 and TRBJ2-1, with 9 bases that match TRBD2. The ends lost 4 bases at V and 7 bases at J; junction bases unmatched: 5. This CDR3 comprises 14 residues. Germline CDR1 and CDR2: LNHDA and SQIVND (reference sequence). The CDR3 nucleotides are TGTGCCAGTAGTAGCGCGGGAGGGCCAAATGAGCAGTTCTTC. Amino acid sequence: CASSSAGGPNEQFF.

The chain uses TRBV4-2 and TRBJ2-3; possibly TRBD2 for D (5 bases). CDR3 length: 12 residues. Trimming pared 0 bases from V and 12 bases from J, leaving 10 bases between. Per germline, CDR1 LGHNA and CDR2 YNFKEQ. As DNA, the CDR3 is TGTGCCAGCAGCCAAGATAGCGAGGAACAGTATTTT. It is translated as CASSQDSEEQYF.

Here the CDR3 reads CASSLVATDSPLHF. The CDR3 region has the DNA TGTGCCAGCAGTTTAGTAGCAACCGATTCACCCCTCCACTTT. The chain links TRBV27 to TRBJ1-6; D is ambiguous. Per germline, CDR1 MNHEY and CDR2 SMNVEV (reference sequence). Trimming shortened V by 2 bases and J by 8 bases, and 10 bases separated the two germline ends. The CDR3 runs to 14 residues.

The chain couples TRBV11-2 to TRBJ2-1, with 9 positions matching TRBD2. Germline V gene data show CDR1 as SGHAT and CDR2 as FQNNGV. The J segment lost 3 bases and the V segment lost 3 bases, leaving 15 bases of the junction unmatched. This CDR3 has 19 residues. Here the CDR3 DNA reads TGTGCCAGCAGCTTTTCTCGCGGGAGGGACGCATACATCTACAATGAGCAGTTCTTC. It is translated as CASSFSRGRDAYIYNEQFF. Filled out from reference TRBV11-2 and TRBJ2-1, the complete variable domain reads EAGVAQSPRYKIIEKRQSVAFWCNPISGHATLYWYQQILGQGPKLLIQFQNNGVVDDSQLPKDRFSAERLKGVDSTLKIQPAKLEDSAVYLCASSFSRGRDAYIYNEQFFGPGTRLTVL.

The chain employs TRBV19 and TRBJ2-1; 8 bases fit TRBD2. The V gene's germline CDR1 is LNHDA and CDR2 SQIVND (reference sequence). V dropped 4 bases and J dropped 6; count of bases not matched to a gene: 5. The CDR3 length is 14 residues. The CDR3 is CASSSGRPINEQFF. The CDR3 nucleotides are TGTGCCAGTAGTAGCGGGAGGCCTATCAATGAGCAGTTCTTC.

The V and J genes are TRBV6-2 or TRBV6-3 and TRBJ2-1, with D possibly TRBD2 on 5 matching bases. Per the germline V gene, CDR1 is MNHEY and CDR2 is SVGEGT. CDR3 length: 12 residues. The V end lost 6 bases, the J end lost 7 bases, and 10 bases lay between the germline ends. The CDR3 sequence: CASSSRGNEQFF. CDR3 nucleotides: TGTGCCAGCAGCTCCCGGGGAAATGAGCAGTTCTTC.

The chain recombines TRBV7-2 with TRBJ2-7, with D possibly TRBD2 on 5 matching bases. The germline V gene has CDR1 SGHTA and CDR2 FQGNSA. The CDR3 spans 13 residues. V shed 2 bases and J shed 7 bases, with 12 bases lying between them. The CDR3 spells CASSLPRGREQYF. For the CDR3, the DNA is TGTGCCAGCAGCTTACCTCGTGGGAGAGAGCAGTACTTC.

The chain employs TRBV13 and TRBJ2-5; 14 bases fit TRBD2. The CDR3 has 17 amino acids. Germline values: CDR1 PRHDT, CDR2 FYEKMQ (reference sequence). V trimming: 4 bases; J trimming: 4 bases; junction bases outside the gene matches: 8. This CDR3 is CASSSGLAGGSAETQYF. The CDR3 bases are TGTGCCAGCAGCTCCGGACTAGCGGGAGGTTCCGCAGAGACCCAGTACTTC.

Points on this clone: At one end the junction does not follow the germline gene, possibly because of a read error. CDR3 in amino acids: CAGRGGNTGELFF. The CDR3 coding sequence is TGTGCCGGCAGAGGCGGGAACACCGGGGAGCTGTTTTTT. The V and J genes are TRBV5-4 and TRBJ2-2; D unclear. The CDR3 covers 13 residues. Germline V gives CDR1 SGHNT, CDR2 YYREEE (reference sequence). Using reference TRBV5-4 and TRBJ2-2 for the parts outside the CDR3, the full variable domain is ETGVTQSPTHLIKTRGQQVTLRCSSQSGHNTVSWYQQALGQGPQFIFQYYREEENGRGNFPPRFSGLQFPNYSSELNVNALELDDSALYLCAGRGGNTGELFFGEGSRLTVL.

The rearrangement uses TRBV4-1 and TRBJ2-3, with 12 bases fitting TRBD2. With 4 bases clipped from V and 5 bases from J, the junction kept 7 bases outside the gene matches. The CDR3 has 16 residues. Germline CDR1 MGHRA, CDR2 YSYEKL. DNA for the CDR3: TGCGCCAGCAGCCTCTACCTAGCGGGAGGGCAAGATACGCAGTATTTT. Encoded protein: CASSLYLAGGQDTQYF.

This clone was counted between two and nine times. CDR3 sequence (DNA): TGTGCCTGGAGTGTTTTATGGCGGGAGGGCAATGAGCAGTTCTTC. This codes for CAWSVLWREGNEQFF. The V gene is TRBV30, the J gene TRBJ2-1; 9 bases fit TRBD2. The CDR3 loop spans 15 amino acids. Germline CDR1 GTSNPN, CDR2 SVGIG (reference sequence). The V gene end was trimmed by 0 bases and the J gene end by 6 bases; junction bases not matched to a gene: 6.

As for this clone: A read error may produce the germline difference seen at one junction end. The V and J genes are TRBV7-9 and TRBJ1-4; no clear D. Germline V gene sequence: CDR1 SEHNR, CDR2 FQNEAQ (reference sequence). CDR3 length equals 12 residues. The DNA of the CDR3 is TGTGCCAGCAGCTTTGGAGGTGAAAAACTGCTTTTT. It yields the protein CASSFGGEKLLF.

The gene calls are TRBV7-9 and TRBJ2-7; 8 bases match TRBD1. The CDR3 consists of 15 residues. CDR1 SEHNR and CDR2 FQNEAQ come from the germline V gene (reference sequence). J lost 3 bases, V lost 5 bases, and 9 bases had no gene match. CDR3 in DNA: TGTGCCAGCAGCACCGACAGGGGAAAGGACTACGAGCAGTACTTC. Translated: CASSTDRGKDYEQYF.

The genes are TRBV6-5 and TRBJ2-3; 9 nucleotides match TRBD1. With V trimmed by 5 bases and J by 3 bases, 3 bases remained unmatched. The CDR3 totals 14 residues. Germline loops: CDR1 MNHEY, CDR2 SVGAGI. The CDR3 region is CASSRGTGTDTQYF. The CDR3 DNA reads TGTGCCAGCAGTCGTGGGACAGGGACAGATACGCAGTATTTT.

V usage is TRBV7-6 and J usage is TRBJ2-7, with 8 positions matching TRBD2. This CDR3 region has 17 residues. V lost 5 bases, J lost 5 bases, and 17 bases stayed unmatched. Germline V gene data show CDR1 as SGHVS and CDR2 as FNYEAQ. The CDR3 DNA is TGTGCCAGCAGCCCGCCCGACGTGAGCGGGAGTACGCACGAGCAGTACTTC. Translation gives CASSPPDVSGSTHEQYF.

This rearrangement joins TRBV28 to TRBJ2-5; TRBD2 is a possible D gene (6 bases). The CDR3 extends over 18 amino acids. Per germline, CDR1 MDHEN and CDR2 SYDVKM. V lost 2 bases and J 0 bases, leaving 19 bases between the germline ends. The CDR3 loop reads CASSLPSSALPNQETQYF. DNA for the CDR3: TGTGCCAGCAGTTTACCCTCTAGCGCCCTACCTAACCAAGAGACCCAGTACTTC.

Remarks on this clone: This CDR3 is also generated by other DNA sequences in the sample. The chain is built from TRBV5-1 and TRBJ2-1, with 13 bases identical to TRBD2. The germline gives CDR1 SGHRS, CDR2 YFSETQ. The junction had 1 base not matched to a gene; V was cut back by 0 bases and J by 7 bases. The CDR3 length is 15 residues. This CDR3 reads CASSLELAGGNEQFF. Here the CDR3 DNA reads TGCGCCAGCAGCTTGGAACTAGCGGGAGGGAATGAGCAGTTCTTC.

The rearrangement uses TRBV5-1 and TRBJ2-3, with 7 positions matching TRBD1. The CDR3 runs 17 residues. Germline CDR1 and CDR2: SGHRS and YFSETQ. After removal of 5 bases from V and 0 bases from J, the junction contained 12 bases not matched to a gene. CDR3 loop: CASREGGRSHSTDTQYF. The CDR3 coding sequence is TGCGCCAGCAGGGAAGGGGGCAGGTCTCACAGCACAGATACGCAGTATTTT.